The 17 T cell receptor beta chains given below trace back to one sample, sequenced in a study of OX40 agonist ivuxolimab in advanced cancers. Generated by immunoSEQ multiplex PCR, the TCRdb table keeps only in-frame clones and is missing some. Of approximately 73,000 clones listed, approximately 90% are singletons. Sequenced material: CD4+ or CD8+ T cells sorted from blood, taken in a trial of the OX40 agonist ivuxolimab. The origin of the receptors is an adult with an advanced solid tumor such as melanoma, head and neck, liver or kidney cancer.

V gene TRBV19 combines with J gene TRBJ1-3; 8 positions agree with TRBD1. Germline V gives CDR1 LNHDA, CDR2 SQIVND (reference sequence). This CDR3 has 15 amino acids. With V trimmed by 7 bases and J by 1 base, 6 bases remained unmatched. For the CDR3, the DNA is TGTGCCAGTACCCTGACAGGGGAGTCTGGAAACACCATATATTTT. Translated, it gives CASTLTGESGNTIYF.

Here the CDR3 reads CASRQQGANTEAFF. Here the CDR3 DNA reads TGTGCCAGCAGGCAACAGGGGGCGAACACTGAAGCTTTCTTT. This rearrangement joins TRBV6-1 to TRBJ1-1; 9 bases line up with TRBD1. In germline, CDR1 is MNHNS, CDR2 SASEGT. The ends lost 6 bases at V and 1 base at J; junction bases unmatched: 3. The CDR3 contains 14 residues.

The chain links TRBV11-2 to TRBJ1-2; D remains unclear. The germline CDR1 and CDR2 sequences are SGHAT and FQNNGV. CDR3 size: 13 residues. V was pared by 3 bases and J by 2 bases, with 7 bases between. CDR3: CASSLSINYGYTF. In nucleotides, the CDR3 is TGTGCCAGCAGCTTGAGTATCAACTATGGCTACACCTTC.

The V gene is TRBV15, the J gene TRBJ1-6; D gene unclear. Trimming stripped 5 bases from V and 0 bases from J, with 5 bases between. The length of the CDR3 is 14 residues. CDR1 is LNHNV, CDR2 YYDKDF, per germline (reference sequence). CDR3: CATSASSYNSPLHF. DNA of the CDR3: TGTGCCACCAGCGCCAGCTCCTATAATTCACCCCTCCACTTT. The full variable domain, completed using reference TRBV15 and TRBJ1-6, is DAMVIQNPRYQVTQFGKPVTLSCSQTLNHNVMYWYQQKSSQAPKLLFHYYDKDFNNEADTPDNFQSRRPNTSFCFLDIRSPGLGDTAMYLCATSASSYNSPLHFGNGTRLTVT.

V gene TRBV4-3 combines with J gene TRBJ2-3; D is possibly TRBD1 (6 bases). The germline CDR1 and CDR2 sequences are LGHNA and YSLEER. Deletions cut 0 bases from V and 2 bases from J, with 12 bases between. The CDR3 is made up of 16 amino acids. The CDR3 loop is CASSQDSTGFTDTQYF. Here the CDR3 DNA reads TGCGCCAGCAGCCAAGATTCGACAGGATTCACAGATACGCAGTATTTT.

The chain couples TRBV7-2 to TRBJ2-7; 11 nucleotides line up with TRBD2. There are 17 residues in the CDR3. The ends lost 3 bases at V and 2 bases at J; junction bases unmatched: 9. Germline lookup yields CDR1 SGHTA and CDR2 FQGNSA. CDR3 DNA: TGTGCCAGCAGCTTCATGCTAGCGGGGGGTCAAGCCTACGAGCAGTACTTC. This gives the protein CASSFMLAGGQAYEQYF.

The genes are TRBV29-1 and TRBJ2-1; D gene unclear. V gave up 4 bases and J gave up 12 bases, with 10 bases separating them. Germline V gene sequence: CDR1 SQVTM, CDR2 ANQGSEA. The length of the CDR3 is 10 residues. The CDR3 DNA reads TGCAGCGTTGGAGATAATTTGCAGTTCTTC. It translates to CSVGDNLQFF.

A note on this clone: This CDR3 is also generated by other DNA sequences in the sample. The chain recombines TRBV6-5 with TRBJ1-5; TRBD1 agrees at 7 bases. Germline loops: CDR1 MNHEY, CDR2 SVGAGI. The ends lost 6 bases at V and 4 bases at J; junction bases unmatched: 3. This CDR3 has 13 amino acids. The CDR3 here is CASSPDRNQPQHF. The DNA of the CDR3 is TGTGCCAGCAGCCCGGACAGGAATCAGCCCCAGCATTTT.

The chain recombines TRBV12-5 with TRBJ1-5; TRBD1 might be the D (6 bases). The CDR3 consists of 19 residues. Trimming removed 6 bases at V and 5 bases at J, with 29 bases between. Germline V gene sequence: CDR1 LGHNT, CDR2 FRNRAP. The CDR3 region is CASGQGGRGPEAPDQPQHF. The CDR3 DNA is TGTGCTAGTGGCCAAGGGGGAAGGGGCCCGGAAGCCCCTGATCAGCCCCAGCATTTT. The entire variable domain, with the rest obtained from reference TRBV12-5 and TRBJ1-5, is as follows: DARVTQTPRHKVTEMGQEVTMRCQPILGHNTVFWYRQTMMQGLELLAYFRNRAPLDDSGMPKDRFSAEMPDATLATLKIQPSEPRDSAVYFCASGQGGRGPEAPDQPQHFGDGTRLSIL.

This chain joins TRBV23-1 and TRBJ2-2; 10 positions match TRBD2. TRBV23-1 is annotated as an ORF whose role is uncertain. The CDR3 runs 19 residues. Trimming at V came to 4 bases and at J to 8 bases, leaving 19 bases not matched to a gene. The CDR3 loop is CASSPRLVRTSGLLGELFF. DNA for the CDR3: TGCGCCAGCAGTCCCCGTCTGGTCAGGACTAGCGGTTTATTAGGGGAGCTGTTTTTT.

The chain carries TRBV5-7 and TRBJ2-7; D is uncertain. Being an ORF, TRBV5-7 has a function that is uncertain. The V and J ends lost 0 bases and 5 bases respectively, with 15 bases between them. The length of the CDR3 is 15 residues. The CDR3 loop reads CASSLAPVYGHEQYF. CDR3 nucleotide sequence: TGTGCCAGCAGCTTGGCGCCAGTTTACGGTCACGAGCAGTACTTC.

The V and J genes are TRBV18 and TRBJ1-3, with D perhaps TRBD1 (5 bases). Germline CDR1 is KGHSH and CDR2 is LQKENI. Trimming stripped 0 bases from V and 3 bases from J, with 12 bases between. This CDR3 has 16 amino acids. This CDR3 reads CASSPPSGGLGNTIYF. The CDR3 bases are TGTGCCAGCTCACCACCGTCGGGGGGTCTTGGAAACACCATATATTTT.

A single count supports this clone. The rearrangement joins TRBV28 to TRBJ1-4; a weak D match, TRBD1 (6 bases). The CDR3 runs to 15 residues. Germline CDR1 MDHEN, CDR2 SYDVKM. The ends were cut back, 3 bases at V and 4 bases at J, with 12 bases in the middle. The CDR3 DNA follows: TGTGCCAGCAGTTTGTCAGGGGTTAATAATGAAAAACTGTTTTTT. This translates into CASSLSGVNNEKLFF. The whole variable domain, remainder taken from reference TRBV28 and TRBJ1-4, is DVKVTQSSRYLVKRTGEKVFLECVQDMDHENMFWYRQDPGLGLRLIYFSYDVKMKEKGDIPEGYSVSREKKERFSLILESASTNQTSMYLCASSLSGVNNEKLFFGSGTQLSVL.

The rearrangement links TRBV5-6 to TRBJ2-3; 8 bases match TRBD2. V trimming: 6 bases; J trimming: 5 bases; junction bases outside the gene matches: 14. CDR1 is SGHDT and CDR2 is YYEEEE in the germline V gene. The CDR3 loop spans 16 amino acids. The CDR3 region has the DNA TGTGCCAGCATCGCCCTTGGGAGCGGGGGTAAAGATACGCAGTATTTT. Translated: CASIALGSGGKDTQYF. The full variable domain, completed using reference TRBV5-6 and TRBJ2-3, is DAGVTQSPTHLIKTRGQQVTLRCSPKSGHDTVSWYQQALGQGPQFIFQYYEEEERQRGNFPDRFSGHQFPNYSSELNVNALLLGDSALYLCASIALGSGGKDTQYFGPGTRLTVL.

The genes are TRBV5-1 and TRBJ2-3; 8 bases are shared with TRBD1. In germline, CDR1 is SGHRS, CDR2 YFSETQ. The CDR3 totals 16 residues. J gave up 2 bases and V 1 base, and 6 bases lay outside the gene matches. The CDR3 here is CASSLYGQGDTDTQYF. The CDR3 bases are TGCGCCAGCAGCTTGTATGGACAGGGTGACACAGATACGCAGTATTTT.

This clone has a single count. The rearrangement links TRBV19 to TRBJ2-3; 11 nucleotides agree with TRBD2. Germline CDR1 LNHDA, CDR2 SQIVND (reference sequence). This CDR3 is built from 13 residues. The V and J ends lost 6 bases and 4 bases, in that order; junction bases with no gene match: 0. CDR3 sequence: CASRTSGADTQYF. DNA of the CDR3: TGTGCCAGTAGGACTAGCGGGGCAGATACGCAGTATTTT.

Comment on this clone: This same CDR3 is encoded by further DNA sequences in the sample. This rearrangement joins TRBV29-1 to TRBJ2-2, with TRBD1 identical over 7 bases. CDR3 length equals 13 residues. The germline V gene has CDR1 SQVTM and CDR2 ANQGSEA. Trimming at V came to 4 bases and at J to 7 bases, leaving 6 bases not matched to a gene. The DNA of the CDR3 is TGCAGCGTTGGGGCAGGGGGTGGCGGGGAGCTGTTTTTT. It specifies CSVGAGGGGELFF.